This T cell receptor (beta chain) derives from a study of blood T cell repertoires in COVID-19. Study context: From T cells, B-cell-depleted T cells, or PBMCs came the material, which was cDNA or gDNA.

Original processing notes: Amplified reference gene primers provided the basis for estimating nucleated cell counts. Assay: immunoSEQ multiplex PCR; the TCRdb copy retains only in-frame clones and omits some. V and J calls and clone size are given by that table; D and trimming were obtained from the DNA. The data hold approximately 220,000 clones, with roughly 80% observed a single time. The material sequenced was PBMCs or T cells enriched from blood (not recorded which). This TCR was recovered from a woman aged 45 to 65 who had been exposed to COVID-19.

CDR3 coding DNA: TGTGCCAGCAGAGGGGGAACAATCACCGGGGAGCTGTTTTTT. Translation gives CASRGGTITGELFF. The chain links TRBV28 to TRBJ2-2; a weak D match, TRBD1 (6 bases). Germline V gives CDR1 MDHEN, CDR2 SYDVKM. V lost 6 bases, J lost 4 bases, and 12 bases lay in between. The CDR3 has 14 residues.